Listed below are T cell receptor beta chains from one sample, sequenced in a study of blood T cells in healthy people across ages. TCRdb re-called the 5' RACE reads through MiXCR, storing one row per CDR3 protein. This table holds some 900,000 distinct CDR3 sequences, 29% found once. The sequenced sample was blood. These receptor sequences come from an elderly woman in good health. The CDR3 runs from the conserved cysteine through the conserved F or W. Each record gives: V gene, J gene, clone size, D gene, CDR3 protein, CDR3 DNA. A D gene is named only where the DNA matches it firmly. Clone size is shown for a subset of rows, as once, few, many or a class of expanded clone.

>TRBV27|TRBJ1-1|many|.
CASSLRVGGAGAFF
TGTGCCAGCAGTTTAAGGGTCGGGGGGGCAGGAGCTTTCTTT
>TRBV18|TRBJ2-5|.|.
CASSPRYAGPKETQYF
TGTGCCAGCTCACCACGGTATGCGGGGCCTAAGGAGACCCAGTACTTC
>TRBV20-1|TRBJ2-1|many|.
CSAILGGSYNEQFF
TGCAGTGCTATCCTCGGGGGTTCCTACAATGAGCAGTTCTTC
>TRBV7-2|TRBJ1-1|.|.
CASSLAPGPRENTEAFF
TGTGCCAGCAGCTTAGCGCCAGGCCCCCGGGAGAACACTGAAGCTTTCTTT
>TRBV20-1|TRBJ2-3|many|TRBD1
CSARSSTGTGGPADTQYF
TGCAGTGCTAGATCATCTACCGGGACAGGGGGTCCCGCAGATACGCAGTATTTT
>TRBV7-9|TRBJ2-6|.|.
CAGSPNVIASRTNVLTF
TGTGCCGGCAGCCCGAACGTAATCGCTTCCCGGACCAACGTCCTGACTTTC
>TRBV15|TRBJ2-7|.|.
CATRAGPTYEQYF
TGTGCCACCAGGGCCGGTCCCACCTACGAGCAGTACTTC
>TRBV9|TRBJ2-7|.|.
CASSEYFQGEQYF
TGTGCCAGCAGTGAATACTTTCAAGGGGAGCAGTACTTC
>TRBV27|TRBJ2-1|.|.
CASSHIGVLGINEQFF
TGTGCCAGCAGCCACATCGGGGTTCTAGGGATAAATGAGCAGTTCTTC
>TRBV2|TRBJ1-2|many|.
CASNLQDQGGGYTF
TGTGCCAGCAATCTACAGGACCAAGGGGGGGGCTACACCTTC
>TRBV5-1|TRBJ1-5|many|.
CASSSDPGNQPQHF
TGCGCCAGCAGCTCAGACCCCGGCAATCAGCCCCAGCATTTT
>TRBV7-2|TRBJ2-5|once|.
CASSLRASGQTETQYF
TGTGCCAGCAGCTTAAGGGCCAGCGGGCAGACAGAGACCCAGTACTTC
>TRBV6-2/TRBV6-3|TRBJ1-6|.|TRBD1
CASSYVYLQGDINSPLHF
TGTGCCAGCAGTTACGTATATCTCCAGGGGGATATCAATTCACCCCTCCACTTT
>TRBV5-1|TRBJ1-6|many|TRBD1
CASSVGQGDNSPLHF
TGCGCCAGCAGCGTGGGACAGGGTGATAATTCACCCCTCCACTTT
>TRBV4-1|TRBJ1-6|many|.
CASSQGRPGRVVSPLHF
TGCGCCAGCAGCCAAGGCCGGCCAGGGAGGGTGGTTTCACCCCTCCACTTT
>TRBV20-1|TRBJ2-1|many|TRBD2
CSAAGWSGGANEQFF
TGCAGTGCTGCGGGTTGGAGCGGGGGGGCCAATGAGCAGTTCTTC
>TRBV15|TRBJ1-5|.|.
CATSRDESRAGRNQPQHF
TGTGCCACCAGCAGAGATGAGTCGCGAGCCGGCAGGAATCAGCCCCAGCATTTT
>TRBV4-3|TRBJ2-1|many|TRBD2
CASSRILAGGHYNEQFF
TGCGCCAGCAGCCGGATTCTAGCGGGGGGACACTACAATGAGCAGTTCTTC
>TRBV7-2|TRBJ1-1|.|TRBD1
CASSVTGANTEAFF
TGTGCCAGCAGCGTGACAGGGGCGAACACTGAAGCTTTCTTT
>TRBV5-1|TRBJ2-5|few|.
CASSLERPLPGSSKGETQYF
TGCGCCAGCAGCTTGGAAAGGCCTCTACCCGGGAGCTCGAAGGGAGAGACCCAGTACTTC
>TRBV5-6|TRBJ1-1|.|.
CASSRELTEAFF
TGTGCCAGCAGCCGAGAGTTGACGGAGGCTTTCTTT
>TRBV20-1|TRBJ2-5|many|.
CSGARTSGGEETQYF
TGCAGTGGGGCGCGGACTTCAGGAGGAGAAGAGACCCAGTACTTC
>TRBV6-1|TRBJ2-5|many|TRBD2
CASSVRGGHQETQYF
TGTGCCAGCAGTGTGCGGGGGGGGCACCAAGAGACCCAGTACTTC
>TRBV19|TRBJ2-5|.|.
CASRDGETQYF
TGTGCCAGTAGGGATGGGGAGACCCAGTACTTC
>TRBV6-5|TRBJ2-3|.|.
CASSLLSEDTQYF
TGTGCCAGCAGCCTTCTCTCAGAGGATACGCAGTATTTT
>TRBV12-3/TRBV12-4|TRBJ2-7|many|.
CASSGRPSYEQYF
TGTGCCAGCAGCGGTCGGCCGTCCTACGAGCAGTACTTC
>TRBV11-2|TRBJ2-2|few|TRBD2
CASSSHGGTGELFF
TGTGCCAGCAGCTCTCACGGGGGGACCGGGGAGCTGTTTTTT
>TRBV4-3|TRBJ1-2|many|TRBD1
CASKMSTGANYGYTF
TGCGCCAGCAAAATGTCGACAGGGGCTAACTATGGCTACACCTTC
>TRBV4-3|TRBJ2-7|many|TRBD1
CASSPFYRDSSYEQYF
TGCGCCAGCAGCCCTTTTTACCGGGACAGCTCCTACGAGCAGTACTTC
>TRBV7-2|TRBJ2-3|.|.
CASSPRALGGDTQYF
TGTGCCAGCAGCCCCCGGGCGCTGGGTGGGGATACGCAGTATTTT
>TRBV6-2/TRBV6-3|TRBJ2-5|few|.
CASSYLAGFKNEQYF
TGTGCCAGCAGTTACTTGGCAGGGTTTAAGAATGAGCAGTACTTC
>TRBV7-9|TRBJ1-2|many|TRBD1
CASSLGQGLNGYTF
TGTGCCAGCAGTTTGGGACAGGGATTGAATGGCTACACCTTC
>TRBV7-6|TRBJ1-6|many|.
CASGQGEYSPLHF
TGTGCCAGCGGTCAGGGAGAGTATTCACCCCTCCACTTT
>TRBV6-5|TRBJ2-1|.|TRBD2
CASTRGGSSSYNEQFF
TGTGCCAGCACCCGGGGGGGGTCGAGCTCCTACAATGAGCAGTTCTTC
>TRBV7-2|TRBJ2-5|many|TRBD2
CASSSSGGAGETQYF
TGTGCCAGCAGCTCAAGCGGGGGGGCCGGGGAGACCCAGTACTTC
>TRBV7-2|TRBJ2-7|many|TRBD1
CASSFINPGTGIHEQYF
TGTGCCAGCAGCTTTATAAACCCCGGGACAGGGATTCACGAGCAGTACTTC
>TRBV7-8|TRBJ2-7|.|TRBD2
CASSPPSSGVAYEQYF
TGTGCCAGCAGCCCCCCGTCTAGCGGGGTTGCCTACGAGCAGTACTTC
>TRBV20-1|TRBJ2-3|.|TRBD2
CSARPGGAGRDTQYF
TGCAGTGCTCGACCCGGGGGGGCCGGGAGAGATACGCAGTATTTT
>TRBV20-1|TRBJ1-1|many|.
CSAGLLGGAFF
TGCAGTGCTGGACTACTTGGGGGAGCTTTCTTT
>TRBV2|TRBJ1-2|.|TRBD1
CASSGQGTGRYGYTF
TGTGCCAGCAGTGGACAAGGGACAGGGAGGTATGGCTACACCTTC
>TRBV4-2|TRBJ2-1|many|.
CASTYYNEQFF
TGTGCCAGCACCTACTACAATGAGCAGTTCTTC
>TRBV27|TRBJ1-2|many|.
CASSQTAIYGYTF
TGTGCCAGCAGCCAGACGGCAATATATGGCTACACCTTC
>TRBV6-2/TRBV6-3|TRBJ2-7|many|TRBD1
CASSYFGPGQGRDEQYF
TGTGCCAGCAGTTACTTCGGTCCGGGACAGGGGCGAGACGAGCAGTACTTC
>TRBV12-3/TRBV12-4|TRBJ2-1|many|TRBD2
CASSLKPPPKRGGYNEQFF
TGTGCCAGCAGTTTAAAACCCCCCCCTAAGCGGGGGGGCTACAATGAGCAGTTCTTC
>TRBV12-3/TRBV12-4|TRBJ1-2|.|TRBD1
CASTPGQGGGYTF
TGTGCCAGCACCCCGGGACAGGGTGGCGGCTACACCTTC
>TRBV18|TRBJ1-1|.|.
CASSPQGEGTEAFF
TGTGCCAGCTCACCGCAGGGAGAGGGCACTGAAGCTTTCTTT
>TRBV5-5|TRBJ2-2|.|TRBD1
CASSWDRAPTGELFF
TGTGCCAGCAGCTGGGACAGAGCCCCCACCGGGGAGCTGTTTTTT